This TCR beta chain was captured by sequencing in a study of cytomegalovirus exposure and HLA in healthy donors. V was clipped by 2 bases and J by 5 bases; unmatched bases: 12. CDR1 MGHRA and CDR2 YSYEKL come from the germline V gene. The CDR3 runs to 17 residues. Vbeta (60) and Jbeta (13) primers were used in the PCR. Repertoires were generated with immunoSEQ multiplex PCR, while TCRdb's copy carries only in-frame clones and drops some. This table holds about 180,000 clones, over 75% found once. The receptor comes from a woman in her 50s in good health and CMV-seropositive. The sample consisted of PBMCs. The chain employs TRBV4-1 and TRBJ2-1, with 7 bases identical to TRBD2. The CDR3 DNA reads as TGCGCCAGCAGCCAACGGTTTCGAGGCGGGGGTCACAATGAGCAGTTCTTC. It encodes CASSQRFRGGGHNEQFF.